Shown below are 14 T cell receptor beta chains from a single sample sequenced in a study of T cell changes during pregnancy in multiple sclerosis. Assay: immunoSEQ multiplex PCR; the TCRdb copy retains only in-frame clones and omits some. The table lists about 13,000 clones, approximately 91% of them singletons. The sequencing here drew on CD8+ T cells from peripheral blood mononuclear cells, taken in the first trimester of pregnancy. The receptor set was obtained from a female donor with multiple sclerosis, enrolled in a pregnancy study.

J is TRBJ2-2 and V is TRBV5-6; D not certain. Germline assignment: CDR1 SGHDT and CDR2 YYEEEE. This CDR3 spans 12 amino acids. Trimming stripped 1 base from V and 6 bases from J, with 4 bases between. CDR3 DNA: TGTGCCAGCAGCTTGTATCCCGGGGAGCTGTTTTTT. Residues: CASSLYPGELFF.

This clone was seen a handful of times. J is TRBJ1-1 and V is TRBV19, with D perhaps TRBD1 (6 bases). The CDR3 is 14 residues long. Trimming took off 8 bases at V and 3 bases at J, with 16 bases between the two ends. Germline CDR1 and CDR2: LNHDA and SQIVND (reference sequence). In DNA form, the CDR3 reads TGTGCCAGTGGCCCGTTGCAGGGGCACACTGAAGCTTTCTTT. Residues: CASGPLQGHTEAFF.

This chain links TRBV5-8 with TRBJ1-2, with 7 bases that match TRBD1. The germline V gene encodes CDR1 SGHTS and CDR2 YDEGEE. The CDR3 consists of 15 residues. The V and J ends lost 1 base and 5 bases, in that order; junction bases with no gene match: 8. The CDR3 is CASSLLGGDTYGYTF. CDR3 sequence (DNA): TGTGCCAGCAGCTTGCTAGGGGGCGATACGTATGGCTACACCTTC. Filled out from reference TRBV5-8 and TRBJ1-2, the complete variable domain reads EAGVTQSPTHLIKTRGQQATLRCSPISGHTSVYWYQQALGLGLQFLLWYDEGEERNRGNFPPRFSGRQFPNYSSELNVNALELEDSALYLCASSLLGGDTYGYTFGSGTRLTVV.

This sequence joins TRBV28 and TRBJ2-7; 7 bases are shared with TRBD1. Germline assignment: CDR1 MDHEN and CDR2 SYDVKM. V was clipped by 8 bases and J by 0 bases; unmatched bases: 13. This CDR3 comprises 16 residues. The CDR3 protein is CASLSPGQSYSYEQYF. The DNA of the CDR3 is TGTGCCAGCCTATCACCGGGACAGAGTTACTCCTACGAGCAGTACTTC.

The chain couples TRBV4-1 to TRBJ2-1; 8 bases are shared with TRBD1. Germline V lookup: CDR1 MGHRA, CDR2 YSYEKL. Losses at the gene ends were 3 bases for V and 13 bases for J; bases not matched to a gene: 11. The CDR3 length is 14 residues. The CDR3 bases are TGCGCCAGCAGCCAGCAGGGGGCTCCCCCCGACCAGTTCTTC. Its protein is CASSQQGAPPDQFF.

The genes are TRBV27 and TRBJ2-7, with TRBD1 matching over 7 bases. This CDR3 has 13 residues. Germline V gene lookup returns CDR1 MNHEY and CDR2 SMNVEV (reference sequence). V trimming: 6 bases; J trimming: 4 bases; junction bases outside the gene matches: 6. The CDR3 reads CASSWDRKYEQYF. CDR3 coding DNA: TGTGCCAGCAGCTGGGACAGAAAATACGAGCAGTACTTC.

V usage is TRBV5-1 and J usage is TRBJ1-2; possible D gene TRBD1, 5 bases. Germline CDR1 and CDR2: SGHRS and YFSETQ. This CDR3 spans 12 amino acids. Trimming took 4 bases from V and 7 from J, leaving 11 bases between them. CDR3 DNA sequence: TGCGCCAGCAGCGCCGGGGGTTCTGGCTACACCTTC. Translated: CASSAGGSGYTF.

The genes are TRBV6-5 and TRBJ2-1; the match to TRBD2 covers 9 bases. CDR1 and CDR2 (germline): MNHEY, SVGAGI. CDR3 length equals 15 residues. Germline trimming cut 5 bases from V and 8 bases from J; bases unmatched to any gene: 10. The CDR3 reads CASSPRAGGLDEQFF. CDR3 coding DNA: TGTGCCAGCAGTCCGAGGGCGGGGGGGCTCGATGAGCAGTTCTTC.

This chain uses TRBV9 with TRBJ1-4, with a possible D match to TRBD1 (6 bases). This CDR3 has 15 residues. CDR1 SGDLS and CDR2 YYNGEE come from the germline V gene. The V end lost 3 bases, the J end lost 3 bases, and 12 bases lay between the germline ends. The CDR3 DNA reads as TGTGCCAGCAGCGGCCTCAGGGGCCCTAATGAAAAACTGTTTTTT. It codes for CASSGLRGPNEKLFF.

This clone has just one count. V usage is TRBV5-4 and J usage is TRBJ1-4, with TRBD1 matching over 9 bases. The CDR3 extends over 14 amino acids. V was clipped by 4 bases and J by 7 bases; unmatched bases: 5. Germline V gives CDR1 SGHNT, CDR2 YYREEE (reference sequence). DNA for the CDR3: TGTGCCAGCAGCCGGGACAGGGTGGCTGAAAAACTGTTTTTT. It is translated as CASSRDRVAEKLFF.

V is TRBV27 and J is TRBJ1-4; tentative D call: TRBD1 (5 bases). V was trimmed by 5 bases and J by 6 bases, leaving 13 bases between them. CDR1 and CDR2 from the germline V gene are MNHEY and SMNVEV (reference sequence). CDR3 length: 14 amino acids. As DNA, the CDR3 is TGTGCCAGCAGTCTCACAGGCGCCCATGAAAAACTGTTTTTT. It is translated as CASSLTGAHEKLFF.

This sequence joins TRBV2 and TRBJ2-7; weak D call: TRBD1 (5 bases). The V gene's germline CDR1 is SNHLY and CDR2 FYNNEI. CDR3 length: 12 amino acids. The V end was cut by 9 bases, the J end by 4 bases, with 13 bases between. The CDR3 sequence is CASSPSGYEQYF. CDR3 sequence (DNA): TGTGCCAGTAGCCCCTCAGGGTACGAGCAGTACTTC.

V usage is TRBV4-2 and J usage is TRBJ2-3; 7 bases agree with TRBD2. This CDR3 spans 15 amino acids. Germline CDR1 and CDR2: LGHNA and YNFKEQ. The trim removed 0 bases at V and 6 bases at J, leaving 6 bases unmatched. CDR3 bases: TGTGCCAGCAGCCAAGATGATCCAGCGGGGGATACGCAGTATTTT. This codes for CASSQDDPAGDTQYF.

The chain is built from TRBV9 and TRBJ2-2, with TRBD1 matching 8 bases. The germline gives CDR1 SGDLS, CDR2 YYNGEE. The CDR3 runs 15 residues. With 3 bases clipped from V and 7 bases from J, the junction kept 8 bases outside the gene matches. The CDR3 DNA reads TGTGCCAGCAGCGCCCACAGGGGGAGTATCGGGGAGCTGTTTTTT. Translation: CASSAHRGSIGELFF.